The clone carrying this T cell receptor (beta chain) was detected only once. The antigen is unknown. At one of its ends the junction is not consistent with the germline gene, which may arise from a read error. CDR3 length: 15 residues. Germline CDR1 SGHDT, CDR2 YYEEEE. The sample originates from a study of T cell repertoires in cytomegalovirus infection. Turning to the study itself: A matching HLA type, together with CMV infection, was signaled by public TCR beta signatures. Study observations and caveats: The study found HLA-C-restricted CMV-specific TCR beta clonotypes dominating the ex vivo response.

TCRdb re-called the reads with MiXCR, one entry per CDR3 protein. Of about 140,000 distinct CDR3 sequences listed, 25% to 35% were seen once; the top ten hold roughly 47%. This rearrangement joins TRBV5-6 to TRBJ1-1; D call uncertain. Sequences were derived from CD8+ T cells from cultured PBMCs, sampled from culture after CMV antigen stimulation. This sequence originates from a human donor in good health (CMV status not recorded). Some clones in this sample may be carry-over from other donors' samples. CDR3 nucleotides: TGTGCCAGCAGCTTGGGTTTCAGTTGGAACACTAAAGCTTTCTTT. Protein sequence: CASSLGFSWNTKAFF.